Included here is one T cell receptor (beta chain) sequence, with context. The CDR3 sequence is 15 residues long. V lost 6 bases, J lost 0 bases, and 14 bases lay in between. CDR1 and CDR2 (germline): MNHEY, SVGAGI. The data were taken from a study of blood T cell repertoires in COVID-19. Some clones are missing from TCRdb's copy, which holds only in-frame ones; the method was immunoSEQ multiplex PCR. The sample comprises 200,000 to 250,000 clones, 65% to 80% of which are singletons, and roughly 4% rests with the top ten. The clonotype originates from a woman aged 40 to 55 with active or convalescent COVID-19. The material sequenced was peripheral blood. The chain combines TRBV6-5 with TRBJ1-2; a possible D gene is TRBD1 (6 bases). As DNA, the CDR3 is TGTGCCAGCAGGACCCCAGGGGTATCTAACTATGGCTACACCTTC. Translated, it gives CASRTPGVSNYGYTF.